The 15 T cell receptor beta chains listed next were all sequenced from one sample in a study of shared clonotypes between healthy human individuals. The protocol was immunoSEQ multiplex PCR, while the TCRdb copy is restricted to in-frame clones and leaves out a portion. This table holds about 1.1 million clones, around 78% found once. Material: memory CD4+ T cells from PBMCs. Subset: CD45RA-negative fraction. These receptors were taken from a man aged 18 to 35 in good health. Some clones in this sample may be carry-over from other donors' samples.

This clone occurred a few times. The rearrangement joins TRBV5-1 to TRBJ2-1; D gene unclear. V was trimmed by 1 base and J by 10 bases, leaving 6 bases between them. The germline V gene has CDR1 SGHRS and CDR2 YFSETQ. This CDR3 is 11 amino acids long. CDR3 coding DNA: TGCGCCAGCAGCTTGTCCGGGGAGCAGTTCTTC. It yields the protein CASSLSGEQFF.

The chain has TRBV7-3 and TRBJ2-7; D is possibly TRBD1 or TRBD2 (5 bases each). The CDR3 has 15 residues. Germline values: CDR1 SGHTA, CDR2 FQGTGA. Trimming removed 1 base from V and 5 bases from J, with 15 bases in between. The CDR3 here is CASSLIGPLGHEQYF. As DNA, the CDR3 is TGTGCCAGCAGCTTAATCGGCCCATTGGGACACGAGCAGTACTTC.

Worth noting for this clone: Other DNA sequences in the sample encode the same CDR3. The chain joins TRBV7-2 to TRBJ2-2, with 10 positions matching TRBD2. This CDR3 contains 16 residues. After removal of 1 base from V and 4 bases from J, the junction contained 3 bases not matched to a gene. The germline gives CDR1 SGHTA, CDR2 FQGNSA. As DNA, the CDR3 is TGTGCCAGCAGCTTAGGGAGCGGGAGGGTCACCGGGGAGCTGTTTTTT. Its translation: CASSLGSGRVTGELFF.

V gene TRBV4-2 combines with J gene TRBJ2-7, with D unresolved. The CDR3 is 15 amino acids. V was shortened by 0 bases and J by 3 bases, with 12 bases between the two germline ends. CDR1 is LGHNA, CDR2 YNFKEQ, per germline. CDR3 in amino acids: CASSQDGQVRYEQYF. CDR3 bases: TGTGCCAGCAGCCAAGACGGGCAGGTCCGCTACGAGCAGTACTTC.

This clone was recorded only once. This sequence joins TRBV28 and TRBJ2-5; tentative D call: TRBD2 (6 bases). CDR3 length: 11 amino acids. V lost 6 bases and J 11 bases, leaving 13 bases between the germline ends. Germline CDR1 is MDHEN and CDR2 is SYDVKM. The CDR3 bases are TGTGCCAGCAGCTCGGGGACTCAGCAGTACTTC. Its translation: CASSSGTQQYF.

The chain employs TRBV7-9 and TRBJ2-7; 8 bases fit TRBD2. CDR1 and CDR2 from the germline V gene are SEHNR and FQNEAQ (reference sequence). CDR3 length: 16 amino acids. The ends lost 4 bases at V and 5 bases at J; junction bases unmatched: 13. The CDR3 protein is CASSSVEGSGGDEQYF. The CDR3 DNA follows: TGTGCCAGCAGCTCCGTCGAGGGATCCGGGGGGGACGAGCAGTACTTC.

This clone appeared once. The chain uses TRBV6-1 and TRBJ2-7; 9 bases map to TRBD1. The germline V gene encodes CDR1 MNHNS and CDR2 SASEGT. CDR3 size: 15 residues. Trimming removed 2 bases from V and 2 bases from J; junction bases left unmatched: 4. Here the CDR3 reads CASSEWGQGAYEQYF. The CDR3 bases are TGTGCCAGCAGTGAATGGGGACAGGGTGCCTACGAGCAGTACTTC.

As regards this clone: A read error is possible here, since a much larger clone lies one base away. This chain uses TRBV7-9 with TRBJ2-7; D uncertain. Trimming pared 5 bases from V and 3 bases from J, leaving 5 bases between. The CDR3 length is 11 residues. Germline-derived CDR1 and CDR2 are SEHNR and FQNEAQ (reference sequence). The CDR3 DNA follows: TGTGCCAGCAGCACCTACTACGAGCAGTACTTC. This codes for CASSTYYEQYF.

The CDR3 bases are TGTGCCAGCAGTAAAGGCTCAGTGACAGGGCCCTACAATGAGCAGTTCTTC. Translated: CASSKGSVTGPYNEQFF. The rearrangement links TRBV28 to TRBJ2-1, with 7 bases lining up with TRBD1. V trimming: 5 bases; J trimming: 2 bases; junction bases outside the gene matches: 12. This CDR3 is built from 17 residues. Germline V lookup: CDR1 MDHEN, CDR2 SYDVKM. Variable domain in full (rest from reference TRBV28 and TRBJ2-1): DVKVTQSSRYLVKRTGEKVFLECVQDMDHENMFWYRQDPGLGLRLIYFSYDVKMKEKGDIPEGYSVSREKKERFSLILESASTNQTSMYLCASSKGSVTGPYNEQFFGPGTRLTVL.

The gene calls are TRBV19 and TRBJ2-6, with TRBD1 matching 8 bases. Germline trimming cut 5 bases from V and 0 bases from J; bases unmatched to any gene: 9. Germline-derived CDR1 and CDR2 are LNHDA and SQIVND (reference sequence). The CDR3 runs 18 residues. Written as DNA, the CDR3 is TGTGCCAGTAGTGCGGGGACAGGCTCGCTCTCTGGGGCCAACGTCCTGACTTTC. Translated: CASSAGTGSLSGANVLTF.

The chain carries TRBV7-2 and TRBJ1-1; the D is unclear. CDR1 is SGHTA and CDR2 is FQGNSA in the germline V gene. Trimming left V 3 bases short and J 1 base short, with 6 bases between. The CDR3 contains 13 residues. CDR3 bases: TGTGCCAGCAGCTTCGCGGAGAACACTGAAGCTTTCTTT. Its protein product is CASSFAENTEAFF.

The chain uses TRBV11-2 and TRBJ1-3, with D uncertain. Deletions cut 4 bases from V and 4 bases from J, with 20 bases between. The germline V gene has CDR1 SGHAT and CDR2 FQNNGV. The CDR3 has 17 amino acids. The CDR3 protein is CASSSLDLLVWGNTIYF. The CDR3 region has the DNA TGTGCCAGCAGCTCACTGGACCTTCTAGTTTGGGGAAACACCATATATTTT.

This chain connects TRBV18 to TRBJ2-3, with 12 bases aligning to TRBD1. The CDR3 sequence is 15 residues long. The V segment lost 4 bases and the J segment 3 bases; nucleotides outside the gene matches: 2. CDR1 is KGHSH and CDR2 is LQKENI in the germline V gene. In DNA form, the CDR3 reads TGTGCCAGCTCACTGGGACAGGGGGCGACAGATACGCAGTATTTT. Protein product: CASSLGQGATDTQYF. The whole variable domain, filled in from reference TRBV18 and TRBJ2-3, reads NAGVMQNPRHLVRRRGQEARLRCSPMKGHSHVYWYRQLPEEGLKFMVYLQKENIIDESGMPKERFSAEFPKEGPSILRIQQVVRGDSAAYFCASSLGQGATDTQYFGPGTRLTVL.

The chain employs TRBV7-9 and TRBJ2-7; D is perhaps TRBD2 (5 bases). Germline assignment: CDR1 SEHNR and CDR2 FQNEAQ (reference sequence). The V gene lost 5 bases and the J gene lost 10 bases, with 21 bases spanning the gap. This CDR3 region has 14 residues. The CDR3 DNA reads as TGTGCCAGCAGCCCATCCTACAGCATAGCGAACCAGTACTTC. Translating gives CASSPSYSIANQYF.

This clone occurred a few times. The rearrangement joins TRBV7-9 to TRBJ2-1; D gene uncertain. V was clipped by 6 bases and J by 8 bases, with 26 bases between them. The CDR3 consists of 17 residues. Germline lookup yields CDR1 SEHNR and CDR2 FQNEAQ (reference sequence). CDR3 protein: CASRRFGAGPFFDEQFF. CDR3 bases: TGTGCCAGCAGAAGATTTGGAGCCGGGCCCTTTTTCGATGAGCAGTTCTTC.